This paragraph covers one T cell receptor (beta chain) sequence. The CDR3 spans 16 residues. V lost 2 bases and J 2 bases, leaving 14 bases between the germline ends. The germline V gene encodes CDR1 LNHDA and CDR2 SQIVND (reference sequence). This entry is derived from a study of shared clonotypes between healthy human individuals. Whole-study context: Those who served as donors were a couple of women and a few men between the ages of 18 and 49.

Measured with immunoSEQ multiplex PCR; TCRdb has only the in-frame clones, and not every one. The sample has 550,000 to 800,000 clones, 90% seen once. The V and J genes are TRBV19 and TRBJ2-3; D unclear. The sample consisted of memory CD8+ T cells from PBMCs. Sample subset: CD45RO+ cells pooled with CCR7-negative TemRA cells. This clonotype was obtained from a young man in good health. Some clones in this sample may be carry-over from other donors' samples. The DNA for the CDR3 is TGTGCCAGTAGTATAACCCGACCTTCCCCCACAGATACGCAGTATTTT. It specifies CASSITRPSPTDTQYF.